One and the same sample provided the 26 T cell receptor beta chains below, sequenced in a study of cytomegalovirus exposure and HLA in healthy donors. Primers: 60 Vbeta forward and 13 Jbeta reverse. Libraries were prepared by immunoSEQ multiplex PCR; TCRdb keeps only in-frame clonotypes and omits some of them. Of roughly 120,000 clones detected, around 78% appear once; the ten largest clones hold 1.3%. Source material: PBMCs. The receptors were gathered from a woman aged 30 to 39 in good health and CMV-seronegative.

The CDR3 sequence is CASSIGQHPSGNTIYF. Here the CDR3 DNA reads TGCGCCAGCAGCATTGGACAGCACCCCTCTGGAAACACCATATATTTT. V and J are TRBV5-1 and TRBJ1-3, with D possibly TRBD1 on 6 matching bases. The ends were cut back, 4 bases at V and 0 bases at J, with 14 bases in the middle. The CDR3 extends over 16 amino acids. Germline CDR1 reads SGHRS; CDR2 reads YFSETQ. The full variable domain, with the rest looked up from reference TRBV5-1 and TRBJ1-3, is KAGVTQTPRYLIKTRGQQVTLSCSPISGHRSVSWYQQTPGQGLQFLFEYFSETQRNKGNFPGRFSGRQFSNSRSEMNVSTLELGDSALYLCASSIGQHPSGNTIYFGEGSWLTVV.

This clone was seen a single time. The V and J genes are TRBV7-2 and TRBJ1-1; TRBD1 aligns across 9 bases. The CDR3 runs 14 residues. The ends lost 5 bases at V and 4 bases at J; junction bases unmatched: 5. Per the germline V gene, CDR1 is SGHTA and CDR2 is FQGNSA. The CDR3 region is CASSRDRAGTEAFF. In DNA form, the CDR3 reads TGTGCCAGCAGCAGGGACAGGGCCGGCACTGAAGCTTTCTTT.

The V call is TRBV15, the J call TRBJ1-2; tentative D call: TRBD1 (6 bases). Germline V gene sequence: CDR1 LNHNV, CDR2 YYDKDF (reference sequence). The ends were cut back, 3 bases at V and 13 bases at J, with 15 bases in the middle. The CDR3 is 12 amino acids. In DNA form, the CDR3 reads TGTGCCACCAGCAGTCCCTGGGGGCAACGCACCTTC. This translates into CATSSPWGQRTF.

CDR3 protein: CASSYGQSPSTDTQYF. The CDR3 DNA follows: TGTGCCAGCAGCTACGGACAGTCCCCTAGCACAGATACGCAGTATTTT. V usage is TRBV7-3 and J usage is TRBJ2-3; TRBD1 is a possible D gene (6 bases). The CDR3 runs 16 residues. Trimming shortened V by 4 bases and J by 0 bases, and 14 bases separated the two germline ends. The germline CDR1 and CDR2 sequences are SGHTA and FQGTGA.

V usage is TRBV28 and J usage is TRBJ2-5; D possibly corresponds to TRBD2 (6 bases). The CDR3 loop spans 14 amino acids. Trimming took 3 bases from V and 4 from J, leaving 12 bases between them. Germline-derived CDR1 and CDR2 are MDHEN and SYDVKM. CDR3 loop: CASSFVGSGETQYF. CDR3 bases: TGTGCCAGCAGTTTTGTCGGGAGTGGAGAGACCCAGTACTTC.

The J gene is TRBJ2-5, the V gene TRBV30; tentatively, D is TRBD2 (5 bases). CDR1 GTSNPN and CDR2 SVGIG come from the germline V gene (reference sequence). There are 19 residues in the CDR3. V was pared by 1 base and J by 2 bases, with 26 bases between. The CDR3 DNA reads as TGTGCCTGGAGTGGGAGGTCCAGGAAAAAGAAAAGGCCTCAAGAGACCCAGTACTTC. Translating it yields CAWSGRSRKKKRPQETQYF.

There are a few counts of this clone. The chain uses TRBV27 and TRBJ2-7, with TRBD2 matching 13 bases. Germline CDR1 and CDR2: MNHEY and SMNVEV (reference sequence). V shed 4 bases and J 2 bases; nucleotides not matched to a gene: 2. This CDR3 spans 15 amino acids. The CDR3 region is CASSSTSGGAYEQYF. The CDR3 bases are TGTGCCAGCAGTTCCACTAGCGGGGGGGCCTACGAGCAGTACTTC.

The chain links TRBV7-8 to TRBJ1-5; no firm D call. The CDR3 covers 16 residues. The V gene lost 5 bases and the J gene lost 1 base, with 15 bases spanning the gap. The germline CDR1 and CDR2 sequences are SGHVS and FQNEAQ. The CDR3 bases are TGTGCCAGCAGCCCCCGGTGGCGGGCCAGCAATCAGCCCCAGCATTTT. Translating gives CASSPRWRASNQPQHF.

V usage is TRBV28 and J usage is TRBJ1-2; TRBD1 is a possible D gene (5 bases). Trimming pared 7 bases from V and 6 bases from J, leaving 12 bases between. Looked up from germline, CDR1 is MDHEN and CDR2 is SYDVKM. This CDR3 is 12 amino acids long. The DNA of the CDR3 is TGTGCCAGCACCTCAGGGTCCCATGGCTACACCTTC. Residues: CASTSGSHGYTF.

This chain uses TRBV4-2 with TRBJ1-6, with D uncertain. Trimming cost V 1 base and J 3 bases, with 22 bases left between them. The CDR3 extends over 20 amino acids. The germline V gene encodes CDR1 LGHNA and CDR2 YNFKEQ. The CDR3 spells CASSQGRITTSFDYNSPLHF. Here the CDR3 DNA reads TGTGCCAGCAGCCAAGGGAGAATCACGACCTCTTTTGACTATAATTCACCCCTCCACTTT.

The J gene is TRBJ2-1, the V gene TRBV14, with 7 bases identical to TRBD1. The germline V gene encodes CDR1 SGHDN and CDR2 FVKESK. This CDR3 region has 17 residues. V shed 1 base, J shed 8 bases, and the junction held 14 bases outside the gene matches. The CDR3 sequence is CASSQVKFQGVLHEQFF. CDR3 DNA: TGTGCCAGCAGCCAAGTAAAGTTCCAGGGGGTCTTACATGAGCAGTTCTTC.

This chain links TRBV5-1 with TRBJ2-1, with 13 bases matching TRBD2. V was pared by 6 bases and J by 8 bases, with 5 bases of the junction left unmatched. Per germline, CDR1 SGHRS and CDR2 YFSETQ. The CDR3 consists of 14 residues. The CDR3 region has the DNA TGCGCCAGCAAACTAGCGGGAGGGCCCTATGAGCAGTTCTTC. It translates to CASKLAGGPYEQFF.

The J gene is TRBJ1-3, the V gene TRBV13; possibly TRBD1 for D (5 bases). V gave up 2 bases and J gave up 4 bases, with 9 bases separating them. The CDR3 runs to 14 residues. Germline-derived CDR1 and CDR2 are PRHDT and FYEKMQ (reference sequence). For the CDR3, the DNA is TGTGCCAGCAGCTTATGGACACAGGGAAACACCATATATTTT. Amino acid sequence: CASSLWTQGNTIYF.

The chain joins TRBV6-5 to TRBJ2-2, with 9 bases lining up with TRBD1. Germline CDR1 and CDR2: MNHEY and SVGAGI. The CDR3 consists of 15 residues. The V and J ends lost 2 bases and 7 bases, in that order; junction bases with no gene match: 5. The CDR3 loop reads CASSYQGQGYGELFF. The CDR3 coding sequence is TGTGCCAGCAGTTACCAGGGACAGGGTTACGGGGAGCTGTTTTTT.

The CDR3 sequence: CASSEHGQEEAFF. CDR3 nucleotides: TGTGCCAGCAGTGAACACGGACAGGAGGAAGCTTTCTTT. This chain uses TRBV6-4 with TRBJ1-1; 7 bases line up with TRBD1. J was trimmed by 8 bases and V by 3 bases; bases with no gene match: 6. Germline V gene lookup returns CDR1 MRHNA and CDR2 SNTAGT. The CDR3 is 13 residues long.

The chain is built from TRBV7-2 and TRBJ2-7, with D tentatively TRBD1 (5 bases). This CDR3 contains 17 residues. Deletions cut 3 bases from V and 5 bases from J, with 23 bases between. Germline-derived CDR1 and CDR2 are SGHTA and FQGNSA. CDR3 bases: TGTGCCAGCAGCTTTGAAAGGGGTGGCAGGTTTGTAGACGAGCAGTACTTC. It specifies CASSFERGGRFVDEQYF.

The V call is TRBV13, the J call TRBJ2-5; 9 bases align to TRBD2. Trimming took 4 bases from V and 6 from J; bases not matched to a gene: 9. Per germline, CDR1 PRHDT and CDR2 FYEKMQ (reference sequence). The CDR3 is 15 residues long. This CDR3 is CASSSEISGRKTQYF. The CDR3 nucleotides read TGTGCCAGCAGCTCCGAAATTAGCGGGAGAAAGACCCAGTACTTC.

The chain combines TRBV19 with TRBJ1-5; D is possibly TRBD1 (5 bases). Trimming left V 7 bases short and J 0 bases short, with 10 bases between. The CDR3 totals 14 residues. CDR1 LNHDA and CDR2 SQIVND come from the germline V gene (reference sequence). CDR3 in amino acids: CASIDSYSNQPQHF. CDR3 in DNA: TGTGCCAGTATAGACAGTTATAGCAATCAGCCCCAGCATTTT.

The chain has TRBV7-8 and TRBJ2-1; D call uncertain. The CDR3 contains 14 residues. Germline lookup yields CDR1 SGHVS and CDR2 FQNEAQ. The germline V and J ends were trimmed by 3 bases and 2 bases, with 8 bases remaining between them. CDR3 amino acids: CASSFPQTYNEQFF. CDR3 sequence (DNA): TGTGCCAGCAGCTTTCCCCAAACCTACAATGAGCAGTTCTTC.

This sequence joins TRBV7-2 and TRBJ2-3; 7 bases are shared with TRBD2. CDR1 and CDR2 (germline): SGHTA, FQGNSA. The CDR3 is made up of 15 amino acids. V shed 4 bases, J shed 3 bases, and the junction held 7 bases outside the gene matches. This chain's CDR3 is CASSSGLDLTDTQYF. CDR3 sequence (DNA): TGTGCCAGCAGCTCCGGACTAGATCTGACAGATACGCAGTATTTT.

The rearrangement links TRBV6-1 to TRBJ2-5, with no clear D. CDR3 length equals 15 residues. Germline-derived CDR1 and CDR2 are MNHNS and SASEGT. Trimming pared 5 bases from V and 1 base from J, leaving 14 bases between. As DNA, the CDR3 is TGTGCCAGCAGTCTTAGCATATCCCTCCAAGAGACCCAGTACTTC. Translating gives CASSLSISLQETQYF.

The chain combines TRBV30 with TRBJ1-4, with 8 nucleotides matching TRBD1. Losses at the gene ends were 5 bases for V and 3 bases for J; bases not matched to a gene: 8. This CDR3 has 15 residues. Looked up from germline, CDR1 is GTSNPN and CDR2 is SVGIG (reference sequence). CDR3 nucleotide sequence: TGTGCCTGGGAGCGAGGACAGGGTCCTAATGAAAAACTGTTTTTT. This gives the protein CAWERGQGPNEKLFF.

This rearrangement joins TRBV28 to TRBJ2-5; 7 bases line up with TRBD2. The CDR3 has 12 amino acids. Germline trimming cut 4 bases from V and 5 bases from J; bases unmatched to any gene: 1. In germline, CDR1 is MDHEN, CDR2 SYDVKM. CDR3 in DNA: TGTGCCAGCAGTTGGGGGGGGGAGACCCAGTACTTC. Translated: CASSWGGETQYF.

This sequence joins TRBV7-8 and TRBJ2-3; D not certain. The CDR3 is made up of 13 amino acids. V was shortened by 3 bases and J by 3 bases, with 7 bases between the two germline ends. The germline V gene has CDR1 SGHVS and CDR2 FQNEAQ. CDR3 in amino acids: CASSFQVTDTQYF. DNA for the CDR3: TGTGCCAGCAGCTTTCAGGTTACAGATACGCAGTATTTT.

The chain links TRBV5-1 to TRBJ2-1; D is possibly TRBD2 (5 bases). CDR1 SGHRS and CDR2 YFSETQ come from the germline V gene. With 6 bases removed from V and 5 bases from J, the gap between germline ends came to 9 bases. The CDR3 runs 12 residues. The CDR3 sequence: CASITRDNEQFF. CDR3 nucleotides: TGCGCCAGCATTACTAGAGACAATGAGCAGTTCTTC.

V and J are TRBV29-1 and TRBJ2-5, with 9 bases lining up with TRBD2. The J call is in doubt because the DNA end fits TRBJ2-7 better. The germline V gene has CDR1 SQVTM and CDR2 ANQGSEA. This CDR3 contains 14 residues. This chain's CDR3 is CSVEVLAGSYEQYF. The CDR3 DNA reads TGCAGCGTTGAAGTTCTAGCGGGATCCTACGAGCAGTACTTC.